The 21 T cell receptor beta chains below come from one sample, sequenced in a study of blood T cells in healthy people across ages. With a J-beta primer mix and a sample-barcoded 5' primer, a second PCR ran about 7 to 12 cycles. TCRdb fed the 5' RACE reads into MiXCR, producing one record per CDR3 protein. The data hold 1,800,000 or so distinct CDR3 sequences, with about two fifths observed a single time. The source material was blood. The receptor source for this set is a human donor in good health.

In its sample, this clonotype was seen a few times. The CDR3 region has the DNA TGTGCCAGCAGCCAAGGGGCGTCCTGGCAGACCATAGCCAAAAACATTCAGTACTTC. Translation: CASSQGASWQTIAKNIQYF. This rearrangement joins TRBV4-2 to TRBJ2-4; D is ambiguous. Trimming stripped 1 base from V and 0 bases from J, with 19 bases between. The CDR3 is made up of 19 amino acids. In germline, CDR1 is LGHNA, CDR2 YNFKEQ.

The rearrangement uses TRBV11-3 and TRBJ2-1; D remains ambiguous. Between the trimmed V and J ends, which lost 0 bases and 3 bases, there was a span of 15 bases. This CDR3 comprises 17 residues. Germline CDR1 reads SGHNT; CDR2 reads YENEEA. DNA for the CDR3: TGTGCCAGCAGCTTAGATAGCCGATTCACCCTCTACAATGAGCAGTTCTTC. It yields the protein CASSLDSRFTLYNEQFF.

This clonotype was seen a handful of times. The rearrangement links TRBV20-1 to TRBJ2-5; 12 nucleotides match TRBD1. V gave up 5 bases and J gave up 4 bases; unmatched junction bases: 5. The CDR3 runs 14 residues. Germline V lookup: CDR1 DFQATT, CDR2 SNEGSKA (reference sequence). CDR3 DNA: TGCAGTGCTGTTGGGACAGGGGGCCTAGAGACCCAGTACTTC. This codes for CSAVGTGGLETQYF.

The gene calls are TRBV11-3 and TRBJ2-3; no definite D call. CDR1 is SGHNT, CDR2 YENEEA, per germline. The CDR3 extends over 13 amino acids. V was cut by 5 bases and J by 5 bases, with 11 bases left in between. CDR3 nucleotide sequence: TGTGCCAGCAGCCCCACGTACGGAGATACGCAGTATTTT. Translated: CASSPTYGDTQYF.

This clonotype was observed a handful of times. The gene calls are TRBV7-6 and TRBJ2-1, with D possibly TRBD2 on 5 matching bases. Germline-derived CDR1 and CDR2 are SGHVS and FNYEAQ. This CDR3 spans 17 amino acids. V lost 5 bases, J lost 6 bases, and 23 bases lay in between. The CDR3 nucleotides are TGTGCCAGCAGCGAACCAGTAAGCAGTACTCGGGGCAATGAGCAGTTCTTC. This encodes CASSEPVSSTRGNEQFF.

The chain links TRBV30 to TRBJ2-7, with 8 bases that match TRBD2. Trimming removed 3 bases from V and 0 bases from J; junction bases left unmatched: 1. The V gene's germline CDR1 is GTSNPN and CDR2 SVGIG (reference sequence). The CDR3 runs 13 residues. The DNA of the CDR3 is TGTGCCTGGAGCGGGGGGGACTCCTACGAGCAGTACTTC. This translates into CAWSGGDSYEQYF. The entire variable domain, with the rest obtained from reference TRBV30 and TRBJ2-7, is as follows: SQTIHQWPATLVQPVGSPLSLECTVEGTSNPNLYWYRQAAGRGLQLLFYSVGIGQISSEVPQNLSASRPQDRQFILSSKKLLLSDSGFYLCAWSGGDSYEQYFGPGTRLTVT.

In the case of this clonotype: Its ends do not fully match the called genes, so a read error is possible. V is TRBV12-3 or TRBV12-4 and J is TRBJ2-3, with 9 bases that match TRBD2. This CDR3 is built from 17 residues. The DNA of the CDR3 is TGTGCCAGCAGTTCCCGGGTAGCGGGAGTGAGCACAGATGCGCAGTATTTT. This sequence encodes CASSSRVAGVSTDAQYF.

V and J are TRBV20-1 and TRBJ2-7, with D possibly being TRBD2 (5 bases). The CDR3 has 15 amino acids. Trimming shortened V by 5 bases and J by 6 bases, and 23 bases separated the two germline ends. In germline, CDR1 is DFQATT, CDR2 SNEGSKA (reference sequence). CDR3 coding DNA: TGCAGTGCTCCCTTAAGTGGGAGCAAGTCGAGCGAGCAGTACTTC. Translation: CSAPLSGSKSSEQYF.

This clonotype was seen a handful of times. CDR3 region: CASSTTGGNQPQHF. The CDR3 bases are TGTGCCAGCAGTACAACAGGGGGCAATCAGCCCCAGCATTTT. V and J are TRBV12-3 or TRBV12-4 and TRBJ1-5; 7 nucleotides agree with TRBD1. The CDR3 extends over 14 amino acids. V was clipped by 5 bases and J by 2 bases; unmatched bases: 3.

The chain uses TRBV4-1 and TRBJ1-2, with D unclear. Germline V gene data show CDR1 as MGHRA and CDR2 as YSYEKL. Trimming removed 5 bases at V and 4 bases at J, with 14 bases between. The length of the CDR3 is 14 residues. In DNA, the CDR3 is TGCGCCAGCAGCACTCGGGGTCGTGGCTATGGCTACACCTTC. This translates into CASSTRGRGYGYTF.

This clonotype was seen more than once but under ten times. The J gene is TRBJ2-7, the V gene TRBV6-5; the match to TRBD1 covers 8 bases. The CDR3 loop spans 15 amino acids. Germline CDR1 and CDR2: MNHEY and SVGAGI. V was clipped by 0 bases and J by 3 bases; unmatched bases: 4. This CDR3 is CASSYSGQGFYEQYF. CDR3 in DNA: TGTGCCAGCAGTTACTCCGGACAGGGCTTCTACGAGCAGTACTTC.

The chain carries TRBV28 and TRBJ2-3; 7 nucleotides line up with TRBD1. CDR1 is MDHEN and CDR2 is SYDVKM in the germline V gene. The CDR3 length is 13 residues. Trimming took 11 bases from V and 2 from J; bases not matched to a gene: 7. The CDR3, as DNA: TGTGCCTTAGGACAGGAAAACACAGATACGCAGTATTTT. It specifies CALGQENTDTQYF.

The chain combines TRBV15 with TRBJ2-1, with D perhaps matching TRBD1 or TRBD2 (5 bases each). The germline CDR1 and CDR2 sequences are LNHNV and YYDKDF (reference sequence). The V end was cut by 1 base, the J end by 5 bases, with 12 bases between. This CDR3 has 15 residues. The CDR3 spells CATSRGTRTNNEQFF. The CDR3 DNA follows: TGTGCCACCAGCAGAGGGACTCGGACAAACAATGAGCAGTTCTTC.

Many counts were recorded for this clonotype. The rearrangement uses TRBV6-2 or TRBV6-3 and TRBJ2-1; D is unresolved. V was trimmed by 5 bases and J by 6 bases, leaving 8 bases between them. This CDR3 contains 12 residues. Germline lookup yields CDR1 MNHEY and CDR2 SVGEGT. CDR3 amino acids: CASSTVFNEQFF. CDR3 DNA sequence: TGTGCCAGCAGTACAGTTTTCAATGAGCAGTTCTTC.

J is TRBJ2-2 and V is TRBV20-1; D unclear. The CDR3 is 16 amino acids. The V and J ends lost 3 bases and 7 bases respectively, with 21 bases between them. Looked up from germline, CDR1 is DFQATT and CDR2 is SNEGSKA (reference sequence). The CDR3: CSARPFQDGVSGELFF. CDR3 DNA: TGCAGTGCTAGGCCGTTTCAGGACGGCGTGAGCGGGGAGCTGTTTTTT.

V gene TRBV7-9 combines with J gene TRBJ2-5, with 9 bases lining up with TRBD1. The DNA end is a closer match to TRBJ2-7, so the J assignment may be wrong. The CDR3 totals 18 residues. Per the germline V gene, CDR1 is SEHNR and CDR2 is FQNEAQ (reference sequence). In nucleotides, the CDR3 is TGTGCCAGCAGCTTAGCCTTAGGACCCGGGACAGGGAATTACGAGCAGTACTTC. Encoded protein: CASSLALGPGTGNYEQYF.

This clonotype was seen only a few times. A junction boundary mismatches the germline segment, possibly from a read error. The V gene is TRBV5-1, the J gene TRBJ2-2, with 7 bases fitting TRBD1. Germline CDR1 SGHRS, CDR2 YFSETQ. The length of the CDR3 is 15 residues. CDR3 sequence: CAGSLVTGWAGELFF. In nucleotides, the CDR3 is TGCGCCGGCAGCCTCGTGACAGGGTGGGCCGGGGAGCTGTTTTTT.

Comments on this clonotype: The junction and the germline gene differ at one end; a read error may be behind it. This chain joins TRBV11-2 and TRBJ2-7; no clear D gene. In germline, CDR1 is SGHAT, CDR2 FQNNGV. The CDR3 covers 13 residues. The CDR3, as DNA: TGTGCCGGCAGCTTTAGTCTATCCTACGAGCAGTACTTC. This codes for CAGSFSLSYEQYF.

A few counts support this clonotype. The rearrangement uses TRBV4-1 and TRBJ2-5, with D hard to call. CDR1 and CDR2 from the germline V gene are MGHRA and YSYEKL. V gave up 1 base and J gave up 5 bases, with 8 bases separating them. This CDR3 is built from 13 residues. CDR3 sequence reads: CASSQVQWETQYF. Here the CDR3 DNA reads TGCGCCAGCAGCCAAGTCCAGTGGGAGACCCAGTACTTC.

This clonotype was counted between two and nine times. J is TRBJ2-7 and V is TRBV7-2; possible D gene TRBD2, 6 bases. V lost 2 bases and J 3 bases, leaving 11 bases between the germline ends. Germline lookup yields CDR1 SGHTA and CDR2 FQGNSA. This CDR3 region has 14 residues. CDR3 residues: CASSLRRGLYEQYF. CDR3 nucleotides: TGTGCCAGCAGCTTAAGGAGGGGTCTCTACGAGCAGTACTTC.

The chain joins TRBV7-3 to TRBJ2-5; the match to TRBD2 covers 8 bases. Germline CDR1 reads SGHTA; CDR2 reads FQGTGA. This CDR3 has 16 residues. The J segment lost 4 bases and the V segment lost 6 bases, leaving 13 bases of the junction unmatched. The CDR3 is CASSPSGGILGETQYF. CDR3 nucleotide sequence: TGTGCCAGCAGTCCCAGCGGGGGAATCCTCGGAGAGACCCAGTACTTC.